Presented here are 30 T cell receptor beta chains from one specimen sequenced in a study of a mutant IDH1 vaccine in newly diagnosed glioma. This table comes from immunoSEQ multiplex PCR, and its TCRdb copy is limited to in-frame clones, with some not included. The sample carries some 120,000 clones, about 82% recorded once. These receptors have no known antigen. This sample's time point: week 11, during vaccination. Topical imiquimod accompanied each vaccine dose, which consisted of 300 ug of mutant IDH1 20-mer peptide. Source: PBMCs, taken from a glioma patient whose treatment included an IDH1 peptide vaccine. Source of these receptors: a middle-aged man with glioma.

This chain joins TRBV7-9 and TRBJ2-7; D remains ambiguous. Looked up from germline, CDR1 is SEHNR and CDR2 is FQNEAQ (reference sequence). Trimming removed 1 base at V and 5 bases at J, with 3 bases between. CDR3 size: 11 residues. The CDR3 DNA is TGTGCCAGCAGCTTAGTTAACGAGCAGTACTTC. It specifies CASSLVNEQYF.

This clone was picked up one time. This chain uses TRBV4-2 with TRBJ2-1, with 9 nucleotides matching TRBD1. The CDR3 extends over 16 amino acids. The V gene's germline CDR1 is LGHNA and CDR2 YNFKEQ. J gave up 8 bases and V 3 bases, and 11 bases lay outside the gene matches. The CDR3 protein is CASSHGGQGVQDEQFF. The CDR3 DNA reads TGTGCCAGCAGCCACGGGGGACAGGGCGTACAGGATGAGCAGTTCTTC.

The chain has TRBV7-6 and TRBJ2-3; 7 nucleotides line up with TRBD1. Germline trimming cut 1 base from V and 0 bases from J; bases unmatched to any gene: 10. The CDR3 length is 18 residues. CDR1 SGHVS and CDR2 FNYEAQ come from the germline V gene. The CDR3 spells CASSLGPGGSTSTDTQYF. CDR3 bases: TGTGCCAGCAGCTTAGGTCCAGGGGGTTCTACTAGCACAGATACGCAGTATTTT.

V is TRBV7-2 and J is TRBJ1-5; D not resolved. V lost 3 bases and J lost 1, with 7 bases in between. The CDR3 is 14 residues long. Germline assignment: CDR1 SGHTA and CDR2 FQGNSA. The CDR3 region has the DNA TGTGCCAGCAGCTTCTGGGGAAGCAATCAGCCCCAGCATTTT. Translation: CASSFWGSNQPQHF.

The chain links TRBV9 to TRBJ2-1; 11 nucleotides align to TRBD2. This CDR3 is built from 19 residues. The germline gives CDR1 SGDLS, CDR2 YYNGEE. The junction had 11 bases not matched to a gene; V was cut back by 3 bases and J by 0 bases. The CDR3 loop reads CASSESGLAGPGSYNEQFF. In DNA form, the CDR3 reads TGTGCCAGCAGCGAATCAGGACTAGCGGGCCCTGGCTCCTACAATGAGCAGTTCTTC.

This chain links TRBV5-6 with TRBJ2-7; D is perhaps TRBD1 or TRBD2 (5 bases each). This CDR3 comprises 13 residues. In germline, CDR1 is SGHDT, CDR2 YYEEEE. Trimming cost V 4 bases and J 1 base, with 9 bases left between them. CDR3 amino acids: CASSRGRSYEQYF. The CDR3 DNA reads TGTGCCAGCAGCCGGGGCAGATCCTACGAGCAGTACTTC.

The V and J genes are TRBV27 and TRBJ1-2; possible D gene TRBD1, 6 bases. This CDR3 comprises 13 residues. Germline CDR1 reads MNHEY; CDR2 reads SMNVEV (reference sequence). Trimming took 4 bases from V and 5 from J, leaving 11 bases between them. The CDR3: CASSSQGGYGYTF. The CDR3 nucleotides are TGTGCCAGCAGTTCACAGGGAGGGTATGGCTACACCTTC.

The CDR3 loop reads CASSHVQNSGNTIYF. The DNA of the CDR3 is TGTGCCAGCAGCCACGTCCAAAACTCTGGAAACACCATATATTTT. V usage is TRBV4-2 and J usage is TRBJ1-3; D gene ambiguous. CDR3 size: 15 residues. V gave up 3 bases and J gave up 0 bases, with 9 bases separating them. CDR1 is LGHNA and CDR2 is YNFKEQ in the germline V gene.

The chain couples TRBV18 to TRBJ2-3, with 7 bases aligning to TRBD2. The V gene end was trimmed by 3 bases and the J gene end by 1 base; junction bases not matched to a gene: 1. CDR3 length equals 14 residues. Per germline, CDR1 KGHSH and CDR2 LQKENI. The CDR3 loop is CASSPTSGTDTQYF. CDR3 nucleotides: TGTGCCAGCTCACCTACTAGCGGCACAGATACGCAGTATTTT.

A few counts support this clone. V gene TRBV4-3 combines with J gene TRBJ2-2; 8 bases are a match to TRBD1. This CDR3 has 16 residues. V dropped 1 base and J dropped 7; count of bases not matched to a gene: 8. Germline lookup yields CDR1 LGHNA and CDR2 YSLEER. The CDR3 region has the DNA TGCGCCAGCAGCCAAGGACGGACAGGGCGGATCGGGGAGCTGTTTTTT. Protein product: CASSQGRTGRIGELFF.

The V call is TRBV29-1, the J call TRBJ2-3; D tentatively reads TRBD1 or TRBD2 (5 bases each). Germline CDR1 reads SQVTM; CDR2 reads ANQGSEA. The CDR3 runs to 16 residues. Between the trimmed V and J ends, which lost 6 bases and 0 bases, there was a span of 19 bases. CDR3 sequence reads: CSVAGTGRTSTDTQYF. The CDR3 coding sequence is TGCAGCGTGGCAGGGACGGGCAGAACTAGCACAGATACGCAGTATTTT.

The rearrangement links TRBV5-1 to TRBJ1-2; no clear D. V shed 4 bases and J shed 8 bases, with 18 bases lying between them. This CDR3 spans 14 amino acids. From germline, CDR1 is SGHRS and CDR2 YFSETQ. CDR3 sequence (DNA): TGCGCCAGCAGCCCGACAATGGGTTCGTCCGGCTACACCTTC. This sequence encodes CASSPTMGSSGYTF.

By its share, this clone is medium-sized. The chain carries TRBV19 and TRBJ1-1, with D hard to call. The CDR3 has 12 residues. Germline V lookup: CDR1 LNHDA, CDR2 SQIVND (reference sequence). Trimming took 7 bases from V and 1 from J, leaving 7 bases between them. This CDR3 reads CASKRPNTEAFF. The CDR3 nucleotides are TGTGCCAGTAAGCGGCCGAACACTGAAGCTTTCTTT. The full variable domain, its missing parts supplied by reference TRBV19 and TRBJ1-1, is DGGITQSPKYLFRKEGQNVTLSCEQNLNHDAMYWYRQDPGQGLRLIYYSQIVNDFQKGDIAEGYSVSREKKESFPLTVTSAQKNPTAFYLCASKRPNTEAFFGQGTRLTVV.

V usage is TRBV19 and J usage is TRBJ2-5; TRBD1 aligns across 9 bases. This CDR3 comprises 14 residues. Looked up from germline, CDR1 is LNHDA and CDR2 is SQIVND (reference sequence). V was clipped by 6 bases and J by 5 bases; unmatched bases: 7. CDR3 loop: CASRETGGVETQYF. The DNA for the CDR3 is TGTGCCAGTAGGGAAACAGGGGGCGTGGAGACCCAGTACTTC. The variable domain in full, with the rest retrieved from reference TRBV19 and TRBJ2-5, is DGGITQSPKYLFRKEGQNVTLSCEQNLNHDAMYWYRQDPGQGLRLIYYSQIVNDFQKGDIAEGYSVSREKKESFPLTVTSAQKNPTAFYLCASRETGGVETQYFGPGTRLLVL.

The rearrangement uses TRBV30 and TRBJ1-4; maybe TRBD1 (5 bases). V gave up 1 base and J gave up 7 bases, with 7 bases separating them. The CDR3 runs to 12 residues. The germline gives CDR1 GTSNPN, CDR2 SVGIG (reference sequence). CDR3: CAWSGGVEKLFF. In DNA, the CDR3 is TGTGCCTGGAGTGGGGGGGTTGAAAAACTGTTTTTT.

The genes are TRBV30 and TRBJ2-5; D is tentatively TRBD1 or TRBD2 (5 bases each). V shed 1 base and J shed 4 bases, with 7 bases lying between them. The germline CDR1 and CDR2 sequences are GTSNPN and SVGIG (reference sequence). This CDR3 has 12 amino acids. Here the CDR3 DNA reads TGTGCCTGGAGTGATGGGGGAGAGACCCAGTACTTC. Protein sequence: CAWSDGGETQYF. Variable domain in full (rest from reference TRBV30 and TRBJ2-5): SQTIHQWPATLVQPVGSPLSLECTVEGTSNPNLYWYRQAAGRGLQLLFYSVGIGQISSEVPQNLSASRPQDRQFILSSKKLLLSDSGFYLCAWSDGGETQYFGPGTRLLVL.

This clone has just one count. The chain is built from TRBV27 and TRBJ2-1; D is possibly TRBD2 (6 bases). Germline V gene lookup returns CDR1 MNHEY and CDR2 SMNVEV (reference sequence). V lost 5 bases and J lost 4, with 9 bases in between. The CDR3 sequence is 13 residues long. The CDR3: CASSRGIYNEQFF. The DNA for the CDR3 is TGTGCCAGCAGTCGCGGGATTTACAATGAGCAGTTCTTC.

The chain is built from TRBV7-9 and TRBJ2-7; possibly TRBD1 for D (5 bases). There are 15 residues in the CDR3. Germline V CDR1 and CDR2: SEHNR, FQNEAQ (reference sequence). V was clipped by 4 bases and J by 7 bases, with 20 bases between them. CDR3 DNA: TGTGCCAGCAGCTCCCCGGACAACCCCCTCGGAGAGCAGTACTTC. Translated: CASSSPDNPLGEQYF. Based on the CDR3 plus reference TRBV7-9 and TRBJ2-7, the full variable domain is DTGVSQNPRHKITKRGQNVTFRCDPISEHNRLYWYRQTLGQGPEFLTYFQNEAQLEKSRLLSDRFSAERPKGSFSTLEIQRTEQGDSAMYLCASSSPDNPLGEQYFGPGTRLTVT.

V usage is TRBV6-1 and J usage is TRBJ1-5, with D tentatively TRBD1 (5 bases). With 5 bases removed from V and 2 bases from J, the gap between germline ends came to 13 bases. Germline values: CDR1 MNHNS, CDR2 SASEGT. The CDR3 length is 15 residues. CDR3 region: CASSWGGSGNQPQHF. The DNA for the CDR3 is TGTGCCAGCAGTTGGGGCGGGTCGGGCAATCAGCCCCAGCATTTT.

This clone was counted once. The V gene is TRBV19, the J gene TRBJ2-5; D unresolved. CDR1 is LNHDA and CDR2 is SQIVND in the germline V gene (reference sequence). This CDR3 spans 12 amino acids. Trimming removed 6 bases at V and 5 bases at J, with 10 bases between. The CDR3 region is CASSGRWETQYF. The CDR3 region has the DNA TGTGCCAGTAGCGGACGATGGGAGACCCAGTACTTC.

CDR3 bases: TGTGCCAGCAGCCTACGGCGGGGGGGTGAAGAGACCCAGTACTTC. This codes for CASSLRRGGEETQYF. The V gene is TRBV7-2, the J gene TRBJ2-5, with TRBD2 matching over 9 bases. The CDR3 runs to 15 residues. Trimming removed 5 bases from V and 3 bases from J; junction bases left unmatched: 7. CDR1 is SGHTA and CDR2 is FQGNSA in the germline V gene. The variable domain in full, with the rest retrieved from reference TRBV7-2 and TRBJ2-5, is GAGVSQSPSNKVTEKGKDVELRCDPISGHTALYWYRQSLGQGLEFLIYFQGNSAPDKSGLPSDRFSAERTGGSVSTLTIQRTQQEDSAVYLCASSLRRGGEETQYFGPGTRLLVL.

The chain is built from TRBV6-5 and TRBJ1-5; no reliable D call. The germline V gene has CDR1 MNHEY and CDR2 SVGAGI. The CDR3 has 15 amino acids. The germline V and J ends were trimmed by 2 bases and 6 bases, with 14 bases remaining between them. The DNA for the CDR3 is TGTGCCAGCAGTTACGGCCCATATGGTGGTCAGCCCCAGCATTTT. It codes for CASSYGPYGGQPQHF.

The chain carries TRBV18 and TRBJ1-2; D is unclear. The ends were cut back, 5 bases at V and 4 bases at J, with 17 bases in the middle. This CDR3 comprises 15 residues. Germline loops: CDR1 KGHSH, CDR2 LQKENI. CDR3 in DNA: TGTGCCAGCTCAAGTCTTAACCCACCTCCCTATGGCTACACCTTC. Translating gives CASSSLNPPPYGYTF.

This clone is a singleton in its sample. The chain employs TRBV5-6 and TRBJ2-2; 14 positions agree with TRBD2. The germline V gene encodes CDR1 SGHDT and CDR2 YYEEEE. The CDR3 length is 17 residues. J lost 5 bases, V lost 3 bases, and 6 bases had no gene match. The CDR3 coding sequence is TGTGCCAGCAGCTCGGGACTAGCGGGAGTGGGAACCGGGGAGCTGTTTTTT. Its protein product is CASSSGLAGVGTGELFF.

The chain uses TRBV6-6 and TRBJ1-3; no definite D call. CDR3 length: 13 amino acids. Germline loops: CDR1 MNHNY, CDR2 SVGAGI (reference sequence). The V gene lost 11 bases and the J gene lost 4 bases, with 15 bases spanning the gap. The CDR3 coding sequence is TGTGCCGCAGCCCTACTGGGGGGAAACACCATATATTTT. Translating gives CAAALLGGNTIYF.

The chain combines TRBV19 with TRBJ1-1, with 11 bases aligning to TRBD1. V lost 4 bases, J lost 5 bases, and 6 bases stayed unmatched. Germline V gene lookup returns CDR1 LNHDA and CDR2 SQIVND (reference sequence). The CDR3 spans 15 residues. Here the CDR3 DNA reads TGTGCCAGTAGTAAAGGACAGGGGGCAAGAACTGAAGCTTTCTTT. Its translation: CASSKGQGARTEAFF. Using reference TRBV19 and TRBJ1-1 for the parts outside the CDR3, the full variable domain is DGGITQSPKYLFRKEGQNVTLSCEQNLNHDAMYWYRQDPGQGLRLIYYSQIVNDFQKGDIAEGYSVSREKKESFPLTVTSAQKNPTAFYLCASSKGQGARTEAFFGQGTRLTVV.

The sample holds one count of this clone. V is TRBV4-1 and J is TRBJ2-1; 13 bases agree with TRBD2. Germline-derived CDR1 and CDR2 are MGHRA and YSYEKL. The V and J ends lost 0 bases and 10 bases, in that order; junction bases with no gene match: 9. The CDR3 contains 17 residues. The DNA for the CDR3 is TGCGCCAGCAGCCAAGACCCTGGACTAGCGGGAGTACGAGAGCAGTTCTTC. The encoded protein is CASSQDPGLAGVREQFF.

The chain links TRBV7-9 to TRBJ2-1; TRBD2 agrees at 8 bases. This CDR3 spans 17 amino acids. Trimming removed 5 bases from V and 5 bases from J; junction bases left unmatched: 14. Germline V CDR1 and CDR2: SEHNR, FQNEAQ (reference sequence). The CDR3 sequence: CASSPTGKRGYHNEQFF. CDR3 DNA: TGTGCCAGCAGCCCCACCGGTAAGCGGGGGTACCACAATGAGCAGTTCTTC.

In its sample, this clone was seen once. V is TRBV28 and J is TRBJ2-3, with D possibly being TRBD1 (5 bases). The CDR3 contains 13 residues. The V gene's germline CDR1 is MDHEN and CDR2 SYDVKM. The V gene lost 5 bases and the J gene lost 6 bases, with 12 bases spanning the gap. As DNA, the CDR3 is TGTGCCAGCAGTCTGGCCCCAGGGGATACGCAGTATTTT. Translation: CASSLAPGDTQYF. Looking up the rest from reference TRBV28 and TRBJ2-3 gives the full variable domain: DVKVTQSSRYLVKRTGEKVFLECVQDMDHENMFWYRQDPGLGLRLIYFSYDVKMKEKGDIPEGYSVSREKKERFSLILESASTNQTSMYLCASSLAPGDTQYFGPGTRLTVL.

The rearrangement joins TRBV19 to TRBJ2-2; 8 bases are shared with TRBD2. Germline CDR1 reads LNHDA; CDR2 reads SQIVND (reference sequence). The CDR3 sequence is 15 residues long. V shed 7 bases and J 9 bases; nucleotides not matched to a gene: 13. CDR3 nucleotides: TGTGCCAGTAATACCGGGACTAGAGGACTCCGGGAGCTGTTTTTT. The encoded protein is CASNTGTRGLRELFF.